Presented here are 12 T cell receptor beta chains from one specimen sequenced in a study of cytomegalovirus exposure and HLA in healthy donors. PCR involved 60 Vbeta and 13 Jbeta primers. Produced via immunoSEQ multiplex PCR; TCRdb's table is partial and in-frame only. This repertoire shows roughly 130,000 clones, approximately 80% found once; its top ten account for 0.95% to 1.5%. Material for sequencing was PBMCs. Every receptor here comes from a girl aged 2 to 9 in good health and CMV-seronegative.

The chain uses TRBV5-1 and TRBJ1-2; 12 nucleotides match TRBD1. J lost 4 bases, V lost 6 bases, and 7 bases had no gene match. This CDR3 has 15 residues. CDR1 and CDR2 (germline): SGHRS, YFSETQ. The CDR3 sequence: CASNPGQGAGYGYTF. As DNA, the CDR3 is TGCGCCAGCAACCCGGGACAGGGGGCGGGCTATGGCTACACCTTC.

The CDR3 DNA reads as TGTGCCAGCAGTCCCCTAGCGGGAGGGGTTTCTAGCACAGATACGCAGTATTTT. Its translation: CASSPLAGGVSSTDTQYF. This chain links TRBV27 with TRBJ2-3, with 12 bases lining up with TRBD2. The V and J ends lost 5 bases and 0 bases, in that order; junction bases with no gene match: 9. CDR1 is MNHEY, CDR2 SMNVEV, per germline (reference sequence). The CDR3 is made up of 18 amino acids.

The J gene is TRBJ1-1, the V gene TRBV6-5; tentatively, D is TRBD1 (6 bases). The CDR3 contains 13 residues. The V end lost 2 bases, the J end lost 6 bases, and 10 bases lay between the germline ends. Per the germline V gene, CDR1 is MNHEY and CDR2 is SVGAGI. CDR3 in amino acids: CASSYGDNPEAFF. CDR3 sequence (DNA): TGTGCCAGCAGTTACGGGGACAACCCTGAAGCTTTCTTT.

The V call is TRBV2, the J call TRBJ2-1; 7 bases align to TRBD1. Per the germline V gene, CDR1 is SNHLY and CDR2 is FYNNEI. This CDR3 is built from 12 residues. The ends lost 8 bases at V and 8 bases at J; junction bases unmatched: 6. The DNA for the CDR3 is TGTGCCAGCTCGAGGCAGGGGGATGAGCAGTTCTTC. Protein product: CASSRQGDEQFF.

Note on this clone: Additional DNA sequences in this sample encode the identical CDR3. CDR3 DNA: TGTGCCAGCAGTGGACTAGCGGGGGGCTACAATGAGCAGTTCTTC. Residues: CASSGLAGGYNEQFF. The chain recombines TRBV25-1 with TRBJ2-1; 13 bases align to TRBD2. The CDR3 has 15 amino acids. Germline V gives CDR1 MGHDK, CDR2 SYGVNS. V was pared by 4 bases and J by 3 bases, with 0 bases of the junction left unmatched.

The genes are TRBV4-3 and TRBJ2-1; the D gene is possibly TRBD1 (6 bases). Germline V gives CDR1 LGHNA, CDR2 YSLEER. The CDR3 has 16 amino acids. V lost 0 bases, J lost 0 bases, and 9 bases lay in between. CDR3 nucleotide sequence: TGCGCCAGCAGCCAAGACTTCAGGGGCTCCTACAATGAGCAGTTCTTC. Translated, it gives CASSQDFRGSYNEQFF.

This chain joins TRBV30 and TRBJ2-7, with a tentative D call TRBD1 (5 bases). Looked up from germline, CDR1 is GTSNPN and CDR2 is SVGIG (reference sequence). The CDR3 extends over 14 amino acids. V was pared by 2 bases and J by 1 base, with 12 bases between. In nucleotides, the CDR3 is TGTGCCTGGAGTCTACAGGCTCCTTCCTACGAGCAGTACTTC. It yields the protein CAWSLQAPSYEQYF.

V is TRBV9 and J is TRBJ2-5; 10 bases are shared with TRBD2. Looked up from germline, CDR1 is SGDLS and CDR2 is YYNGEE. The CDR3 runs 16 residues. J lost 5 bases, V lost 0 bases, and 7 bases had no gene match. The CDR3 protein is CASSVDPSGSRETQYF. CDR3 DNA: TGTGCCAGCAGCGTAGACCCTAGCGGGAGTAGGGAGACCCAGTACTTC.

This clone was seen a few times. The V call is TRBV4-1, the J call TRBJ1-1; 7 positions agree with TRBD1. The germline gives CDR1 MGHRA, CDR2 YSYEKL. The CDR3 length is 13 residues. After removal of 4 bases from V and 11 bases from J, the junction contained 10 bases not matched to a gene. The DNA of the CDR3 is TGCGCCAGCAGCCTCAAACAGGGGACGATGGCTTTCTTT. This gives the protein CASSLKQGTMAFF.

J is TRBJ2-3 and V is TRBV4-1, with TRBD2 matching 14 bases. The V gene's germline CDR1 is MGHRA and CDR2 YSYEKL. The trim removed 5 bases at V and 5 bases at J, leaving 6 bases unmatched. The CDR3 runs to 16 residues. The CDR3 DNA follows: TGCGCCAGCAGCATGACTAGCGGGGGGGTGGAAGATACGCAGTATTTT. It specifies CASSMTSGGVEDTQYF.

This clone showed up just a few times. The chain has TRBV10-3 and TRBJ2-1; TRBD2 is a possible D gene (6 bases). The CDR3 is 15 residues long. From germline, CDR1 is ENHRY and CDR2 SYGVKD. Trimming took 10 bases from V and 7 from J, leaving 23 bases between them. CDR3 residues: CATGKLTRGPNEQFF. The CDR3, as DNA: TGTGCCACCGGTAAGCTGACTAGGGGCCCTAATGAGCAGTTCTTC.

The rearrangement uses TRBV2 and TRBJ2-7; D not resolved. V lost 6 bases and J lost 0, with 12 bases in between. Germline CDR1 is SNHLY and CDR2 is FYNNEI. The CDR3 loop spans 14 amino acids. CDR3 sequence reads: CASRWVGSSYEQYF. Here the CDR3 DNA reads TGTGCCAGCAGGTGGGTGGGCAGCTCCTACGAGCAGTACTTC.